These T cell receptor beta chains were read from a single sample in a study of a mutant IDH1 vaccine in newly diagnosed glioma. Data came from immunoSEQ multiplex PCR; TCRdb stores just in-frame clones and leaves some out. The sample includes around 40,000 clones, about 83% of them seen just once. These receptors' antigens are unknown. The source material was PBMCs, sampled from a glioma patient whose treatment included an IDH1 peptide vaccine. The receptor set was obtained from a man aged 35-49 years with glioma. Both conserved end residues are part of each CDR3. Each record gives: J gene, V gene, D gene, clone size, CDR3 DNA, CDR3 protein. A D gene is named only where the DNA matches it firmly. Size is omitted from some rows. Given values are once, few, many or a class for expanded clones.

TRBJ2-1 TRBV14 TRBD2 few TGTGCCAGCAGCCAAGATCGAGTTAGCGGGAGCTCGGGTGAGCAGTTCTTC CASSQDRVSGSSGEQFF
TRBJ2-3 TRBV5-1 NA NA TGCGCCAGCAGCCCCGAAATAGTCGCCGATACGCAGTATTTT CASSPEIVADTQYF
TRBJ2-1 TRBV7-2 NA NA TGTGCCAGCAGCCCCGGGACTTTGGGCTACAATGAGCAGTTCTTC CASSPGTLGYNEQFF
TRBJ2-3 TRBV7-9 NA NA TGTGCCAGCAGCTTAGACGGGGGGCCCACAGATACGCAGTATTTT CASSLDGGPTDTQYF
TRBJ2-1 TRBV7-8 TRBD2 NA TGTGCCAGCAGCTCAATATCGACTAGCAGGAACAATGAGCAGTTCTTC CASSSISTSRNNEQFF
TRBJ2-1 TRBV5-1 NA once TGCGCCAGCAGCGGCTTAGCCCTATACAATGAGCAGTTCTTC CASSGLALYNEQFF
TRBJ2-1 TRBV18 NA NA TGTGCCAGCTCACCACGCCAGGACAATGAGCAGTTCTTC CASSPRQDNEQFF
TRBJ2-3 TRBV14 NA NA TGTGCCAGCAGCCAAGATAGAGGGTCCCAGCGCGGAGATACGCAGTATTTT CASSQDRGSQRGDTQYF
TRBJ1-1 TRBV6-5 NA once TGTGCCAGCAGTTACTCGAGGGCCTCTAACACTGAAGCTTTCTTT CASSYSRASNTEAFF
TRBJ2-7 TRBV2 NA NA TGTGCCAGCACCGGGACTTCCTCCTACGAGCAGTACTTC CASTGTSSYEQYF
TRBJ2-7 TRBV28 NA NA TGTGCCAGCGGCCGGGTGGCCCGACGGGATTTC CASGRVARRDF
TRBJ1-2 TRBV10-3 NA NA TGTGCCATCAGTGAAATGACAGGTGGCTACACCTTC CAISEMTGGYTF
TRBJ2-7 TRBV6-5 TRBD2 NA TGTGCCAGCAGCCCCCTTGGGACGGGAGGGCTCGAGCAGTACTTC CASSPLGTGGLEQYF
TRBJ2-7 TRBV7-9 NA NA TGTGCCAGCAGCTTAGACAGGGAGGGGTACGGGCAGTACTTC CASSLDREGYGQYF
TRBJ1-4 TRBV15 NA NA TGTGCCACCAGCAGAGACAGGAAATTAGAAAAACTGTTTTTT CATSRDRKLEKLFF
TRBJ1-2 TRBV6-5 NA NA TGTGCCAGCACCTACGGGTCTCAAAATGGCTACACCTTC CASTYGSQNGYTF
TRBJ2-7 TRBV19 TRBD1 NA TGTGCCAGTACTGGACAGGGAATCTACGAGCAGTACTTC CASTGQGIYEQYF
TRBJ2-7 TRBV19 TRBD2 NA TGTGCCAGTAGTACACGTCGGACTAGCGGGAGTCTCTACGAGCAGTACTTC CASSTRRTSGSLYEQYF
TRBJ2-7 TRBV10-3 NA NA TGTGCCACCCGGGACGGCTCCTACGAGCAGTACTTC CATRDGSYEQYF
TRBJ1-4 TRBV5-1 NA NA TGCGCCAGCAGCTTGGCCGGGGACTCGTATGAAAAACTGTTTTTT CASSLAGDSYEKLFF
TRBJ2-7 TRBV5-1 NA NA TGCGCCAGCAGCACCGGGGACGGGACCTACGAGCAGTACTTC CASSTGDGTYEQYF
TRBJ2-3 TRBV6-5 TRBD2 NA TGTGCCAGCAGTTCCCTGGGACTAGCGGGGACAGATACGCAGTATTTT CASSSLGLAGTDTQYF
TRBJ1-5 TRBV19 NA NA TGTGCCAGTAGTAAGGCCAGCAGTTATAGCAATCAGCCCCAGCATTTT CASSKASSYSNQPQHF
TRBJ2-2 TRBV6-5 NA NA TGTGCCAGCAGTGATTACACCGGGGAGCTGTTTTTT CASSDYTGELFF
TRBJ2-3 TRBV6-6 TRBD1 NA TGTGCCAGCAGTACTGTCCCGGGACAGGATACGCAGTATTTT CASSTVPGQDTQYF
TRBJ1-2 TRBV7-8 NA NA TGTGCCAGCAGCTCCGGGACGAAACAGCATGGCTACACCTTC CASSSGTKQHGYTF
TRBJ2-5 TRBV15 TRBD1 NA TGTGCCACCAGCAGAGATCAGACAGGGCAAGAGACCCAGTACTTC CATSRDQTGQETQYF
TRBJ2-7 TRBV6-6 NA once TGTGCCAGCAGTTACCTACAGGCGTCCTACGAGCAGTACTTC CASSYLQASYEQYF
TRBJ1-2 TRBV4-1 NA NA TGCGCCAGCAGCCAAGATGTCCGGGCGTATGGCTACACCTTC CASSQDVRAYGYTF
TRBJ2-3 TRBV29-1 TRBD1 NA TGCAGCGTTTCCGGGACAGGGGAAGATACGCAGTATTTT CSVSGTGEDTQYF
TRBJ1-1 TRBV6-1 NA NA TGTGCCAGCAGAGGGGGTAGGACAGTAAACACTGAAGCTTTCTTT CASRGGRTVNTEAFF
TRBJ2-1 TRBV7-9 TRBD2 NA TGTGCCAGCAGCTTAGGGGCTAGCGGGTACAGTGAGCAGTTCTTC CASSLGASGYSEQFF
TRBJ2-5 TRBV5-4 TRBD1 NA TGTGCCAGCAGCGCCCAGGGGGCCGCGGAGACCCAGTACTTC CASSAQGAAETQYF
TRBJ1-2 TRBV7-9 TRBD1 NA TGTGCCAGCAGCCCGGGACAGGTCGCTCCATCCTATGGCTACACCTTC CASSPGQVAPSYGYTF
TRBJ2-7 TRBV5-1 TRBD1 NA TGCGCCAGCAGCTTGCGACAGGGGGTGAACGAGCAGTACTTC CASSLRQGVNEQYF
TRBJ1-1 TRBV19 NA NA TGTGCCAGTAGTATAGCGCCAGATGATTGGAAAATGAACACTGAAGCTTTCTTT CASSIAPDDWKMNTEAFF
TRBJ2-5 TRBV5-1 NA NA TGCGCCAGCAGCCGGTCTACACCGGACCAAGAGACCCAGTACTTC CASSRSTPDQETQYF
TRBJ2-5 TRBV5-1 TRBD2 NA TGCGCCAGCAGCTGGACTAGCAGGTCGGAAGAGACCCAGTACTTC CASSWTSRSEETQYF
TRBJ2-3 TRBV14 NA NA TGTGCCAGCAGCCGAGGAGTCGCGGGCACAGATACGCAGTATTTT CASSRGVAGTDTQYF
TRBJ2-7 TRBV12-2 NA NA TGTGCAAGTCGCTTAGAAACTAGCGGGTACGAGCAGTACTTC CASRLETSGYEQYF
TRBJ1-1 TRBV5-1 NA NA TGCGCCAGCAGCAAATTGGGCGGACAGAACACTGAAGCTTTCTTT CASSKLGGQNTEAFF